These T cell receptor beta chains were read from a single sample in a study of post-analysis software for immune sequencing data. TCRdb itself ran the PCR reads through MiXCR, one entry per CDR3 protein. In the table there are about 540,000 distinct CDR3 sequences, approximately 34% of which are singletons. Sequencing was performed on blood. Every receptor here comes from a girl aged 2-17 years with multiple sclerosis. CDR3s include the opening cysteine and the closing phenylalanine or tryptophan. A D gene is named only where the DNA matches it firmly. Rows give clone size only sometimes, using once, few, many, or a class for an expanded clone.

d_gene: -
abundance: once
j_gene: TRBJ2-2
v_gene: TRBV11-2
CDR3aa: CASSPLWGYGGELFF
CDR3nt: TGTGCCAGCAGCCCTCTCTGGGGGTACGGCGGGGAGCTGTTTTTT

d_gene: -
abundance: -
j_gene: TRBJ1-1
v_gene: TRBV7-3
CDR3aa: CASSFERVLGWDTEAFF
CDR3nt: TGTGCCAGCAGCTTCGAAAGGGTCTTGGGATGGGACACTGAAGCTTTCTTT

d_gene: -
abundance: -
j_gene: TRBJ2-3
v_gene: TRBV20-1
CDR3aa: CSARGGLTDTQYF
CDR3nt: TGCAGTGCTAGGGGGGGACTCACAGATACGCAGTATTTT

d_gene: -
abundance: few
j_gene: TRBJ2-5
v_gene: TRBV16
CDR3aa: CASSQLGQQETQYF
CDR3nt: TGTGCCAGCAGCCAATTGGGGCAACAAGAGACCCAGTACTTC

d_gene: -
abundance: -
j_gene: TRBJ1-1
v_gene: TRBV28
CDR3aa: CASTLEGEAFF
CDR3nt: TGTGCCAGCACTTTAGAAGGTGAAGCTTTCTTT

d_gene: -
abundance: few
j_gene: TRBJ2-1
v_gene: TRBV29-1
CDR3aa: CSVVLVGGPYNEQFF
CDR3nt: TGCAGCGTTGTGTTGGTGGGGGGGCCCTACAATGAGCAGTTCTTC

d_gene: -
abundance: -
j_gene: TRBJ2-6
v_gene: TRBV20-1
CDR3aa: CSALDPFRANVLTF
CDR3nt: TGCAGTGCCCTTGACCCCTTTCGGGCCAACGTCCTGACTTTC

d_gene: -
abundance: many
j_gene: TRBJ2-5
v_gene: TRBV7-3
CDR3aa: CASSRSGTETQYF
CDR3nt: TGTGCCAGCAGCCGTTCTGGGACGGAGACCCAGTACTTC

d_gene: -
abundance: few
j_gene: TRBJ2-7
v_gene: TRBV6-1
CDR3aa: CASSSTNQGTYEQYF
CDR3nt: TGTGCCAGCAGTTCCACCAATCAGGGGACGTACGAGCAGTACTTC

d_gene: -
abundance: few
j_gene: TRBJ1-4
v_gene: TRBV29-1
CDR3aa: CSVASSNEKLFF
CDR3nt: TGCAGCGTTGCGTCTTCAAATGAAAAACTGTTTTTT

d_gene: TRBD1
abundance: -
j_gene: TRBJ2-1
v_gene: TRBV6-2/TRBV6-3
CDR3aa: CASGAGTGLYNEQFF
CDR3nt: TGTGCCAGCGGAGCCGGGACAGGGTTATACAATGAGCAGTTCTTC

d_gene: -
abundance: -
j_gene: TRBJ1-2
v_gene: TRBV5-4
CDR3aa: CASSFTATINYGYTF
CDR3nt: TGTGCCAGCAGCTTCACGGCCACCATTAACTATGGCTACACCTTC

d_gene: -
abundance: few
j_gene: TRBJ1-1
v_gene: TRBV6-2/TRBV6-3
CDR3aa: CASRQQGAEAFF
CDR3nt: TGTGCCAGCAGGCAACAGGGAGCTGAAGCTTTCTTT